One and the same sample provided the 9 T cell receptor beta chains below, sequenced in a study of blood T cell repertoires in COVID-19. Sequencing was performed with immunoSEQ multiplex PCR; in TCRdb, only in-frame clones are kept and a portion is missing. The sample records about 400,000 clones, 75% to 90% being singletons. Sequencing was done on a sample of peripheral blood. The receptors stem from a woman aged 55-69 years with COVID-19, enrolled during active disease.

This chain's CDR3 is CASSLSGQRAQYF. The CDR3 region has the DNA TGTGCCAGCAGCTTGAGCGGACAGAGGGCGCAGTATTTT. The rearrangement joins TRBV5-4 to TRBJ2-3, with D possibly TRBD1 on 6 matching bases. V was clipped by 1 base and J by 10 bases, with 13 bases between them. Germline CDR1 reads SGHNT; CDR2 reads YYREEE (reference sequence). This CDR3 has 13 residues.

This clone has a single count. V usage is TRBV5-6 and J usage is TRBJ1-5; TRBD1 agrees at 7 bases. This CDR3 is built from 15 residues. The germline gives CDR1 SGHDT, CDR2 YYEEEE. With 0 bases clipped from V and 4 bases from J, the junction kept 4 bases outside the gene matches. The CDR3 nucleotides read TGTGCCAGCAGCTTGGTAGGGACAGATAATCAGCCCCAGCATTTT. Translation gives CASSLVGTDNQPQHF.

The CDR3 reads CATSVGSGGLTDTQYF. As DNA, the CDR3 is TGTGCCACCAGTGTGGGTAGCGGGGGGCTCACAGATACGCAGTATTTT. V is TRBV24-1 and J is TRBJ2-3; 10 positions match TRBD2. This CDR3 has 16 amino acids. CDR1 and CDR2 from the germline V gene are KGHDR and SFDVKD. Trimming at V came to 5 bases and at J to 2 bases, leaving 6 bases not matched to a gene.

The chain recombines TRBV7-2 with TRBJ2-7; 8 nucleotides line up with TRBD1. Trimming cost V 3 bases and J 1 base; bases outside gene matches: 5. Germline V CDR1 and CDR2: SGHTA, FQGNSA. This CDR3 has 15 amino acids. CDR3 sequence: CASSFRTGSSYEQYF. The CDR3 DNA follows: TGTGCCAGCAGCTTCAGGACAGGGTCTTCCTACGAGCAGTACTTC.

The chain employs TRBV12-3 or TRBV12-4 and TRBJ1-2; TRBD1 agrees at 7 bases. V was pared by 5 bases and J by 6 bases, with 6 bases of the junction left unmatched. This CDR3 has 13 residues. DNA for the CDR3: TGTGCCAGCAGTGTTACAGGGGAGGATGGCTACACCTTC. Translation: CASSVTGEDGYTF.

V is TRBV4-1 and J is TRBJ1-1; TRBD1 aligns across 9 bases. The CDR3 spans 15 residues. The V gene's germline CDR1 is MGHRA and CDR2 YSYEKL. Trimming took 4 bases from V and 3 from J; bases not matched to a gene: 6. The CDR3 DNA is TGCGCCAGCAGCCGCACACAGGGGGCTGACACTGAAGCTTTCTTT. The encoded protein is CASSRTQGADTEAFF.

The chain joins TRBV6-6 to TRBJ1-2; a weak D match, TRBD1 (5 bases). Germline assignment: CDR1 MNHNY and CDR2 SVGAGI (reference sequence). The V and J ends lost 6 bases and 4 bases respectively, with 18 bases between them. The length of the CDR3 is 15 residues. The CDR3 DNA is TGTGCCAGCAGCATCTGGACCTTCGGGGGCTATGGCTACACCTTC. As protein: CASSIWTFGGYGYTF.

The chain links TRBV7-3 to TRBJ2-7; TRBD1 agrees at 9 bases. Trimming at V came to 5 bases and at J to 5 bases, leaving 10 bases not matched to a gene. Germline CDR1 SGHTA, CDR2 FQGTGA. The CDR3 has 15 amino acids. The CDR3 DNA follows: TGTGCCAGCAGCCCCAGAGGGACAGGGAATCACGAGCAGTACTTC. It specifies CASSPRGTGNHEQYF.

V gene TRBV4-2 combines with J gene TRBJ1-3; no clear D. Trimming left V 5 bases short and J 3 bases short, with 5 bases between. CDR3 size: 12 residues. Germline CDR1 LGHNA, CDR2 YNFKEQ. The CDR3 loop is CASSENGNTIYF. For the CDR3, the DNA is TGTGCCAGCAGCGAGAATGGAAACACCATATATTTT.